The rows below give T cell receptor beta chains drawn from one sample of a study of blood T cell repertoires in COVID-19. Sequenced by immunoSEQ multiplex PCR; TCRdb stores in-frame clones only, minus some. This table has 300,000 to 500,000 clones, 88% appearing once. The specimen was PBMCs or T cells enriched from blood (not recorded which). The source is a woman in her 40s with acute COVID-19. The CDR3 runs from the conserved cysteine through the conserved F or W. The order of the fields is J gene, V gene, CDR3 length, D gene, clone size, CDR3 protein, CDR3 DNA. D genes are given only for firm matches. Clone size is not always given. Where it is, it says once, few, many or a class for expanded clones.

j_call: TRBJ2-1
v_call: TRBV11-2
cdr3_length: 14
d_call: NA
clone_size: NA
cdr3_aa: CASVTGLLYNEQFF
cdr3_nt: TGTGCCAGCGTTACAGGCTTGCTGTACAATGAGCAGTTCTTC

j_call: TRBJ1-2
v_call: TRBV5-4
cdr3_length: 14
d_call: NA
clone_size: once
cdr3_aa: CASSFGQSNYGYTF
cdr3_nt: TGTGCCAGCAGCTTTGGCCAGTCCAACTATGGCTACACCTTC

j_call: TRBJ1-1
v_call: TRBV24-1
cdr3_length: 16
d_call: NA
clone_size: NA
cdr3_aa: CAVRTNRPRMNTEAFF
cdr3_nt: TGTGCCGTCCGGACAAATCGCCCCCGGATGAACACTGAAGCTTTCTTT

j_call: TRBJ1-5
v_call: TRBV28
cdr3_length: 16
d_call: TRBD1
clone_size: NA
cdr3_aa: CASSSSGQGSRQPQHF
cdr3_nt: TGTGCCAGCAGTTCGTCGGGACAGGGAAGTCGTCAGCCCCAGCATTTT

j_call: TRBJ1-6
v_call: TRBV6-4
cdr3_length: 18
d_call: NA
clone_size: NA
cdr3_aa: CASSERRQSPDYNSPLHF
cdr3_nt: TGTGCCAGCAGTGAGAGGAGACAGAGCCCTGACTATAATTCACCCCTCCACTTT

j_call: TRBJ2-3
v_call: TRBV5-1
cdr3_length: 13
d_call: NA
clone_size: NA
cdr3_aa: CASSQNWGETQYF
cdr3_nt: TGCGCCAGCAGCCAAAACTGGGGCGAAACGCAGTATTTT

j_call: TRBJ1-6
v_call: TRBV19
cdr3_length: 16
d_call: NA
clone_size: NA
cdr3_aa: CASSRLKSSYNSPLHF
cdr3_nt: TGTGCCAGTAGTCGACTCAAGAGCTCCTATAATTCACCCCTCCACTTT

j_call: TRBJ1-6
v_call: TRBV28
cdr3_length: 18
d_call: TRBD1
clone_size: NA
cdr3_aa: CASSSSGTGLNYNSPLHF
cdr3_nt: TGTGCCAGCAGTTCCTCCGGGACAGGGCTCAACTATAATTCACCCCTCCACTTT

j_call: TRBJ1-3
v_call: TRBV7-9
cdr3_length: 16
d_call: TRBD1
clone_size: NA
cdr3_aa: CASSATGTGGGNTIYF
cdr3_nt: TGTGCCAGCAGCGCAACCGGGACAGGGGGCGGAAACACCATATATTTT

j_call: TRBJ1-6
v_call: TRBV4-2
cdr3_length: 12
d_call: NA
clone_size: many
cdr3_aa: CASRETGSPLHF
cdr3_nt: TGTGCCAGCAGAGAGACGGGGTCACCCCTCCACTTT

j_call: TRBJ2-1
v_call: TRBV5-6
cdr3_length: 15
d_call: TRBD2
clone_size: once
cdr3_aa: CASSIAGGQMDEQFF
cdr3_nt: TGTGCCAGCAGCATAGCGGGGGGGCAGATGGATGAGCAGTTCTTC

j_call: TRBJ1-6
v_call: TRBV19
cdr3_length: 13
d_call: TRBD1
clone_size: NA
cdr3_aa: CASSMGQGNILHF
cdr3_nt: TGTGCCAGTAGTATGGGACAGGGTAATATCCTCCACTTT

j_call: TRBJ2-6
v_call: TRBV30
cdr3_length: 16
d_call: NA
clone_size: NA
cdr3_aa: CAWTPGVISGANVLTF
cdr3_nt: TGTGCCTGGACCCCGGGGGTTATCTCTGGGGCCAACGTCCTGACTTTC

j_call: TRBJ2-5
v_call: TRBV5-1
cdr3_length: 13
d_call: NA
clone_size: NA
cdr3_aa: CASSWQGLETQYF
cdr3_nt: TGCGCCAGCAGCTGGCAGGGGTTGGAGACCCAGTACTTC

j_call: TRBJ2-7
v_call: TRBV5-1
cdr3_length: 14
d_call: NA
clone_size: NA
cdr3_aa: CASSLGQAGLEQYF
cdr3_nt: TGCGCCAGCAGCTTGGGACAAGCAGGACTCGAGCAGTACTTC